One sample yielded the 26 T cell receptor beta chains listed below, sequenced in a study of Ad26.COV2.S vaccination and SARS-CoV-2 variants (dated by TCRdb to the early 2020s). The sample's treatment or condition label is to be understood as: approximately 18 received Ad26.COV2.S at low or high dose, single or two shots; five or six received placebo; per-sample allocation not given. For vaccine and placebo recipients, the sequenced repertoires came from samples collected on day 63 after the first injection. Libraries came from the immunoSEQ multiplex PCR assay. Drawn from immuneACCESS, this table holds only the in-frame rearrangements with V and J called that TCRdb kept. Clones are partly lost; checked studies trace under half to an unresolved V gene and leave the rest unexplained. Here the sample has roughly 420,000 clones; roughly 89% occur a single time. Of the sample, about 2.4% is held by the ten largest clones.

Sequencing was performed on peripheral blood, taken in a trial of Ad26.COV2.S vaccine versus placebo. These receptors were taken from a person aged 18-65 years who received the Ad26.COV2.S COVID-19 vaccine or a placebo.

The chain is built from TRBV3-1 (or the pseudogene TRBV3-2) and TRBJ2-1, with 12 bases that match TRBD2. CDR1 and CDR2 from the germline V gene are LGHDT and YNNKEL (reference sequence). This CDR3 has 17 amino acids. J was trimmed by 6 bases and V by 3 bases; bases with no gene match: 9. CDR3 coding DNA: TGTGCCAGCAGCCAGTCTCAAGGACTAGCGGGGTCCAATGAGCAGTTCTTC. It specifies CASSQSQGLAGSNEQFF.

This chain connects TRBV18 to TRBJ2-6; D may be TRBD1 or TRBD2 (5 bases each). CDR1 and CDR2 from the germline V gene are KGHSH and LQKENI. The CDR3 runs to 18 residues. Deletions cut 1 base from V and 0 bases from J, with 13 bases between. The CDR3 sequence is CASSPLGDLSSGANVLTF. The CDR3 bases are TGTGCCAGCTCACCACTGGGGGATCTCAGCTCTGGGGCCAACGTCCTGACTTTC.

The chain recombines TRBV10-3 with TRBJ1-1; D not certain. CDR3 length: 14 amino acids. Germline CDR1 and CDR2: ENHRY and SYGVKD. Trimming removed 6 bases at V and 0 bases at J, with 11 bases between. This CDR3 reads CAIRSGYLNTEAFF. The CDR3 coding sequence is TGTGCCATCAGATCAGGTTACCTGAACACTGAAGCTTTCTTT.

The genes are TRBV5-1 and TRBJ1-3; weak D call: TRBD1 (5 bases). Germline CDR1 and CDR2: SGHRS and YFSETQ. The CDR3 has 15 amino acids. V gave up 0 bases and J gave up 2 bases, with 9 bases separating them. The CDR3 DNA reads TGCGCCAGCAGCTTGGGCAGGGTGGCTGGAAACACCATATATTTT. It codes for CASSLGRVAGNTIYF.

The CDR3 DNA follows: TGTGCCAGCAGTCCGCGGAAAGGGGCAGGGGAACTTAGAATCAATCAGCCCCAGCATTTT. Translating gives CASSPRKGAGELRINQPQHF. The chain combines TRBV6-6 with TRBJ1-5, with D maybe TRBD1 (6 bases). Germline CDR1 and CDR2: MNHNY and SVGAGI (reference sequence). Trimming removed 5 bases from V and 3 bases from J, with 29 bases in between. The CDR3 has 20 residues.

The chain employs TRBV7-2 and TRBJ1-6; D may be TRBD1 (5 bases). CDR3 length: 15 amino acids. Trimming pared 3 bases from V and 10 bases from J, leaving 16 bases between. Germline values: CDR1 SGHTA, CDR2 FQGNSA. CDR3 loop: CASSFLSRVYSPLHF. CDR3 sequence (DNA): TGTGCCAGCAGCTTCCTGAGCAGGGTGTACTCACCCCTCCACTTT.

The chain employs TRBV7-3 and TRBJ2-7; no firm D call. This CDR3 comprises 8 residues. Germline CDR1 and CDR2: SGHTA and FQGTGA. Written as DNA, the CDR3 is TGTGCTAAATACGAGCAGTACGTC. It is translated as CAKYEQYV.

The rearrangement uses TRBV30 and TRBJ2-3, with D possibly being TRBD1 (6 bases). This CDR3 comprises 14 residues. Germline V CDR1 and CDR2: GTSNPN, SVGIG (reference sequence). V lost 6 bases and J 2 bases, leaving 15 bases between the germline ends. CDR3 nucleotides: TGTGCCTGCCCCGGGACACTCTACACAGATACGCAGTATTTT. Protein: CACPGTLYTDTQYF. The whole variable domain, remainder taken from reference TRBV30 and TRBJ2-3, is SQTIHQWPATLVQPVGSPLSLECTVEGTSNPNLYWYRQAAGRGLQLLFYSVGIGQISSEVPQNLSASRPQDRQFILSSKKLLLSDSGFYLCACPGTLYTDTQYFGPGTRLTVL.

This clone was recorded once. J is TRBJ2-3 and V is TRBV2, with TRBD2 matching 13 bases. The germline V gene encodes CDR1 SNHLY and CDR2 FYNNEI. The CDR3 totals 15 residues. The V gene end was trimmed by 6 bases and the J gene end by 4 bases; junction bases not matched to a gene: 4. The CDR3 region has the DNA TGTGCCAGCAGGGGACTAGCGGGGTCGGCAGATACGCAGTATTTT. Translating gives CASRGLAGSADTQYF.

The chain carries TRBV7-9 and TRBJ2-3; TRBD2 aligns across 16 bases. CDR3 size: 17 residues. The ends lost 3 bases at V and 2 bases at J; junction bases unmatched: 2. The germline gives CDR1 SEHNR, CDR2 FQNEAQ (reference sequence). CDR3 amino acids: CASSFGTSGRDTDTQYF. Written as DNA, the CDR3 is TGTGCCAGCAGCTTCGGGACTAGCGGGAGGGACACAGATACGCAGTATTTT.

CDR3 protein: CASGSGDTQYF. The CDR3 nucleotides read TGTGCCAGCGGCTCGGGGGATACGCAGTATTTT. The V and J genes are TRBV2 and TRBJ2-3; D is perhaps TRBD2 (5 bases). CDR3 length: 11 residues. Germline V gene data show CDR1 as SNHLY and CDR2 as FYNNEI. V was cut by 8 bases and J by 6 bases, with 9 bases left in between.

V and J are TRBV6-2 or TRBV6-3 and TRBJ2-3; D may match TRBD1 or TRBD2 (5 bases each). Germline V gene lookup returns CDR1 MNHEY and CDR2 SVGEGT. Trimming pared 4 bases from V and 13 bases from J, leaving 18 bases between. CDR3 length: 13 residues. CDR3: CASSSGAFLFKYF. For the CDR3, the DNA is TGTGCCAGCAGTTCCGGGGCGTTTTTGTTCAAGTATTTT.

In its sample, this clone was seen once. The gene calls are TRBV7-2 and TRBJ1-3; D gene ambiguous. Trimming took 0 bases from V and 0 from J, leaving 6 bases between them. Germline CDR1 reads SGHTA; CDR2 reads FQGNSA. The CDR3 loop spans 15 amino acids. CDR3 in DNA: TGTGCCAGCAGCTTAGCAGCAGGCTCTGGAAACACCATATATTTT. This translates into CASSLAAGSGNTIYF.

This sequence joins TRBV18 and TRBJ2-3, with 10 bases lining up with TRBD1. V dropped 4 bases and J dropped 3; count of bases not matched to a gene: 4. This CDR3 region has 15 residues. The germline V gene has CDR1 KGHSH and CDR2 LQKENI. The CDR3: CASSRGQGGTDTQYF. The CDR3 nucleotides read TGTGCCAGCTCACGAGGACAGGGGGGGACAGATACGCAGTATTTT.

This clone was seen a single time. This chain joins TRBV28 and TRBJ1-2, with a tentative D call TRBD1 (5 bases). V lost 0 bases and J lost 8, with 10 bases in between. The CDR3 spans 13 residues. CDR1 is MDHEN, CDR2 SYDVKM, per germline. The CDR3, as DNA: TGTGCCAGCAGTTTATGGGGCCAGGGCGGCTACACCTTC. Its translation: CASSLWGQGGYTF.

The rearrangement links TRBV27 to TRBJ2-3, with 10 nucleotides matching TRBD2. Germline V gene data show CDR1 as MNHEY and CDR2 as SMNVEV (reference sequence). V was pared by 2 bases and J by 2 bases, with 4 bases of the junction left unmatched. This CDR3 contains 16 residues. The CDR3 nucleotides are TGTGCCAGCAGTTTAACTAGCGGGGCAAACACAGATACGCAGTATTTT. Its protein is CASSLTSGANTDTQYF.

This clone was recorded once. The CDR3 nucleotides are TGTGCTAGTTCTGGGAGCGGCAATCAGCCCCAGCATTTT. It codes for CASSGSGNQPQHF. The genes are TRBV12-5 and TRBJ1-5; no firm D call. The CDR3 is 13 amino acids. The V gene lost 8 bases and the J gene lost 2 bases, with 10 bases spanning the gap. Germline V gives CDR1 LGHNT, CDR2 FRNRAP.

The V and J genes are TRBV5-8 and TRBJ2-5, with 7 bases matching TRBD2. The junction had 19 bases not matched to a gene; V was cut back by 7 bases and J by 1 base. The length of the CDR3 is 18 residues. CDR1 and CDR2 from the germline V gene are SGHTS and YDEGEE. The DNA for the CDR3 is TGTGCCAGCCCCAGAGGTCTAGCGGTTCAACTAACCCAAGAGACCCAGTACTTC. Translation gives CASPRGLAVQLTQETQYF.

The chain uses TRBV19 and TRBJ1-2, with D maybe TRBD1 (5 bases). The CDR3 extends over 14 amino acids. Between the trimmed V and J ends, which lost 7 bases and 5 bases, there was a span of 17 bases. The germline CDR1 and CDR2 sequences are LNHDA and SQIVND (reference sequence). The CDR3, as DNA: TGTGCCAGTAAAGACAGATCCTTAGGGTATGGCTACACCTTC. This translates into CASKDRSLGYGYTF.

V gene TRBV5-8 combines with J gene TRBJ1-5, with 8 bases that match TRBD1. CDR3 length: 15 residues. In germline, CDR1 is SGHTS, CDR2 YDEGEE. Trimming took 1 base from V and 5 from J; bases not matched to a gene: 5. As DNA, the CDR3 is TGTGCCAGCAGCTTGTACAGGGGGATTGATCAGCCCCAGCATTTT. Translated: CASSLYRGIDQPQHF.

The CDR3 loop is CADNRGPPETQYF. CDR3 in DNA: TGTGCAGATAACAGGGGTCCCCCAGAGACCCAGTACTTC. V and J are TRBV7-7 and TRBJ2-5, with TRBD1 matching 7 bases. This CDR3 has 13 amino acids. Germline CDR1 SSHAT, CDR2 FNYEAQ (reference sequence).

This clone appeared once. The V and J genes are TRBV5-1 and TRBJ1-4; D perhaps matches TRBD1 (5 bases). This CDR3 comprises 14 residues. Germline V gives CDR1 SGHRS, CDR2 YFSETQ. The germline V and J ends were trimmed by 0 bases and 12 bases, with 15 bases remaining between them. The CDR3 coding sequence is TGCGCCAGCAGCTTGGCGGGGGGAGTGGTGGAACTGTTTTTT. Translating gives CASSLAGGVVELFF.

This chain links TRBV3-1 (or the pseudogene TRBV3-2) with TRBJ2-1; D not certain. In germline, CDR1 is LGHDT, CDR2 YNNKEL (reference sequence). Trimming stripped 4 bases from V and 8 bases from J, with 21 bases between. The CDR3 sequence is 16 residues long. This chain's CDR3 is CASSPNGIIFADEQFF. The CDR3 region has the DNA TGTGCCAGCAGCCCTAATGGGATCATTTTCGCGGATGAGCAGTTCTTC.

The chain couples TRBV7-2 to TRBJ2-7, with 7 bases fitting TRBD2. V dropped 4 bases and J dropped 2; count of bases not matched to a gene: 14. This CDR3 is built from 17 residues. Per germline, CDR1 SGHTA and CDR2 FQGNSA. The CDR3 coding sequence is TGTGCCAGCAGCTCTTGGCGAGGGAGCGGGATCCCCTACGAGCAGTACGTC. Encoded protein: CASSSWRGSGIPYEQYV.

Notes on this clone: The sample has other DNA sequences that encode this CDR3 too. The V call is TRBV28, the J call TRBJ2-7, with D maybe TRBD1 (5 bases). The length of the CDR3 is 12 residues. Trimming cost V 5 bases and J 3 bases, with 8 bases left between them. Germline V gene data show CDR1 as MDHEN and CDR2 as SYDVKM. The CDR3, as DNA: TGTGCCAGCAGTCTCCAGGGCTACGAGCAGTACTTC. As protein: CASSLQGYEQYF.

The chain carries TRBV28 and TRBJ1-3; no clear D. The CDR3 is 15 residues long. With 5 bases removed from V and 7 bases from J, the gap between germline ends came to 18 bases. Germline V gives CDR1 MDHEN, CDR2 SYDVKM. The CDR3 here is CASSPPLVRRNTIYF. The CDR3 DNA is TGTGCCAGCAGTCCTCCCTTGGTCCGTCGGAACACCATATATTTT.